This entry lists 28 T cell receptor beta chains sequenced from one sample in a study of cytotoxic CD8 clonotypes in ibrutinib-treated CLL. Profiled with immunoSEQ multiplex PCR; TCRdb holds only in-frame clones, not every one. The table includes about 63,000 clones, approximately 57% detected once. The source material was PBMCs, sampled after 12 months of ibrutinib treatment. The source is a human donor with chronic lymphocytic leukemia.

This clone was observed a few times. The CDR3 DNA is TGTGCCAGCAGCCAGTTTTGGGGGTATGAAAAACTGTTTTTT. Protein sequence: CASSQFWGYEKLFF. This chain connects TRBV14 to TRBJ1-4; perhaps TRBD1 as D (5 bases). V lost 3 bases to trimming and J lost 6 bases, with 11 bases between them. This CDR3 spans 14 amino acids. Germline CDR1 SGHDN, CDR2 FVKESK.

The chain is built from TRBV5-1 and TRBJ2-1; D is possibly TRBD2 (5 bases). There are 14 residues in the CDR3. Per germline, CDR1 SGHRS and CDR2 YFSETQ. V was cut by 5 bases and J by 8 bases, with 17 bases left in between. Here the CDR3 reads CASSRGGPGDEQFF. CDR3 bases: TGCGCCAGCAGTCGAGGCGGGCCCGGGGATGAGCAGTTCTTC. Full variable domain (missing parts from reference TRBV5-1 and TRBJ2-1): KAGVTQTPRYLIKTRGQQVTLSCSPISGHRSVSWYQQTPGQGLQFLFEYFSETQRNKGNFPGRFSGRQFSNSRSEMNVSTLELGDSALYLCASSRGGPGDEQFFGPGTRLTVL.

The CDR3 nucleotides read TGTGCCAGCAGCCCAGGACTAGTCTACGAGCAGTACTTC. Its protein is CASSPGLVYEQYF. The chain joins TRBV7-2 to TRBJ2-7; 7 positions agree with TRBD2. The CDR3 is made up of 13 amino acids. Germline loops: CDR1 SGHTA, CDR2 FQGNSA. Unmatched junction bases numbered 4, after V lost 5 bases and J lost 3 bases. Complete variable domain (other parts from reference TRBV7-2 and TRBJ2-7): GAGVSQSPSNKVTEKGKDVELRCDPISGHTALYWYRQSLGQGLEFLIYFQGNSAPDKSGLPSDRFSAERTGGSVSTLTIQRTQQEDSAVYLCASSPGLVYEQYFGPGTRLTVT.

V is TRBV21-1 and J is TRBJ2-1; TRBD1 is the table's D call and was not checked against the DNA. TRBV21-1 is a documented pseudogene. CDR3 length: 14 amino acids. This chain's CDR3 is CASRGVKQGPMQFF. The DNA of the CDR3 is TGTGCCAGCAGGGGCGTTAAACAGGGCCCAATGCAGTTCTTC.

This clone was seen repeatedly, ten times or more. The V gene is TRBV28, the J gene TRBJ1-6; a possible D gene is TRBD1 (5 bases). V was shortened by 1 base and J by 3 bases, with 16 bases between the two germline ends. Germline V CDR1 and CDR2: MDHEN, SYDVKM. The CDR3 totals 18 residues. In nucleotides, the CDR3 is TGTGCCAGCAGTTTATCAATGAGGACAATTGGCTATAATTCACCCCTCCACTTT. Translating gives CASSLSMRTIGYNSPLHF.

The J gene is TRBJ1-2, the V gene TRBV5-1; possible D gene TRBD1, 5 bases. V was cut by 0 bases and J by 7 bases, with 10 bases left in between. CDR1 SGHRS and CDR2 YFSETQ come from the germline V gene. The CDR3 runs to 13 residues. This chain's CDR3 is CASSLESGGGYTF. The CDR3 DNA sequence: TGCGCCAGCAGCTTGGAATCGGGGGGTGGCTACACCTTC. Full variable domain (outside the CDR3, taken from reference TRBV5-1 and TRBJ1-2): KAGVTQTPRYLIKTRGQQVTLSCSPISGHRSVSWYQQTPGQGLQFLFEYFSETQRNKGNFPGRFSGRQFSNSRSEMNVSTLELGDSALYLCASSLESGGGYTFGSGTRLTVV.

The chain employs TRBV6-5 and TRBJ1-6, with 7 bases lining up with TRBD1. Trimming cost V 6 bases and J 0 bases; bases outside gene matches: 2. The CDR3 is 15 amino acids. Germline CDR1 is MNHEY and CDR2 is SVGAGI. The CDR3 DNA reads TGTGCCAGCAGGGACAGGAGCTCCTATAATTCACCCCTCCACTTT. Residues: CASRDRSSYNSPLHF.

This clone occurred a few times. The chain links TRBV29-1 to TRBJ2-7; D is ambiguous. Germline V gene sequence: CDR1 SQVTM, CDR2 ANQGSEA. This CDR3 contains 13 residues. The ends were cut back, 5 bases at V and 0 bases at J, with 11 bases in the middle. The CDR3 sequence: CSVKSRSSYEQYF. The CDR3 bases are TGCAGCGTTAAGAGTAGGAGCTCCTACGAGCAGTACTTC.

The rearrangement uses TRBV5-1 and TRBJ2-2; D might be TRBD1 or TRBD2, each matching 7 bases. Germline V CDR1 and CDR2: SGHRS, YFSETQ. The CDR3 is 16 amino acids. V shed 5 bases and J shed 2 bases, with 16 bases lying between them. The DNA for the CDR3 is TGCGCCAGCAGGGGAGGGGGCAGGATAAACACCGGGGAGCTGTTTTTT. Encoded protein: CASRGGGRINTGELFF.

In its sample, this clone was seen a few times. The DNA of the CDR3 is TGCGCCAGCAGCTTGGGCACGGCGAACACCGGGGAGCTGTTTTTT. Translated, it gives CASSLGTANTGELFF. This chain links TRBV5-1 with TRBJ2-2; D not certain. Trimming took 0 bases from V and 0 from J, leaving 6 bases between them. Germline values: CDR1 SGHRS, CDR2 YFSETQ. The CDR3 length is 15 residues.

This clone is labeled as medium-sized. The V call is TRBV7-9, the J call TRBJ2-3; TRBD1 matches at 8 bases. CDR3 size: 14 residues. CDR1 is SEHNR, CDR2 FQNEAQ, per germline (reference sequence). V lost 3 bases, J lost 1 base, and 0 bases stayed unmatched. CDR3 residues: CASSLDRGTDTQYF. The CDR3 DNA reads TGTGCCAGCAGCTTGGACAGGGGCACAGATACGCAGTATTTT.

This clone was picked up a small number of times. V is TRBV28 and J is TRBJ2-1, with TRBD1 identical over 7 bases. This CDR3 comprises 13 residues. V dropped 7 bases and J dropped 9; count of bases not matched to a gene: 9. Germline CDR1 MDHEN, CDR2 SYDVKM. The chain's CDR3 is CASKRGPVFEQFF. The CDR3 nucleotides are TGTGCCAGCAAGAGGGGGCCGGTATTTGAGCAGTTCTTC.

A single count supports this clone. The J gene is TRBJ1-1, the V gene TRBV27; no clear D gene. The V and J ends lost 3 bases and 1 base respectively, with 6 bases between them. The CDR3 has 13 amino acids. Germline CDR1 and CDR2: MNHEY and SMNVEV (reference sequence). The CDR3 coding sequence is TGTGCCAGCAGTTTCCATGAGAACACTGAAGCTTTCTTT. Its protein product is CASSFHENTEAFF.

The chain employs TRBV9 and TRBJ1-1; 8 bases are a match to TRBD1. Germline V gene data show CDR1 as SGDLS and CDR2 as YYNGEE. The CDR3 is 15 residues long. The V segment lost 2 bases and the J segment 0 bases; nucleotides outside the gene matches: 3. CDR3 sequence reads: CASSVTTGVNTEAFF. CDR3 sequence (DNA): TGTGCCAGCAGCGTTACGACAGGGGTGAACACTGAAGCTTTCTTT.

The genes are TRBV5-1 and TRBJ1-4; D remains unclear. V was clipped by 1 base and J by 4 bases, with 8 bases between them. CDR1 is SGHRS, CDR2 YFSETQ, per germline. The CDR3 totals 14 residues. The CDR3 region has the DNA TGCGCCAGCAGCTTGACAGCCCTTAATGAAAAACTGTTTTTT. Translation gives CASSLTALNEKLFF.

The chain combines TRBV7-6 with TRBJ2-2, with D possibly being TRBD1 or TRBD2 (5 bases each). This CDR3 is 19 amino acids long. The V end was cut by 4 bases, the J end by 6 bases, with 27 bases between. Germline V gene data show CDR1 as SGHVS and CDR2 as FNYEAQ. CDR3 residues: CASSSGTSAPLGQAGELFF. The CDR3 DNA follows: TGTGCCAGCAGCTCTGGGACCTCGGCCCCACTAGGTCAGGCCGGGGAGCTGTTTTTT.

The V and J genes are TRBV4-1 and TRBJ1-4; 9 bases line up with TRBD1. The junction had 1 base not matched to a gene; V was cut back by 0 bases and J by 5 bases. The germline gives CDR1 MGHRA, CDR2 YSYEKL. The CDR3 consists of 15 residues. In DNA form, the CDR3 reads TGCGCCAGCAGCCAAGATGGGACAGGGAATGAAAAACTGTTTTTT. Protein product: CASSQDGTGNEKLFF.

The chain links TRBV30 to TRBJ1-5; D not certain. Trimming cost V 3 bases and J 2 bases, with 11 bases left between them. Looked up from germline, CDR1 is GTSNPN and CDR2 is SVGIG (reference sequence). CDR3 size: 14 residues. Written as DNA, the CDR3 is TGTGCCTGGAGGAAGGGTACGGGCAATCAGCCCCAGCATTTT. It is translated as CAWRKGTGNQPQHF. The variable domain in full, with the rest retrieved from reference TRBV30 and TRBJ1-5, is SQTIHQWPATLVQPVGSPLSLECTVEGTSNPNLYWYRQAAGRGLQLLFYSVGIGQISSEVPQNLSASRPQDRQFILSSKKLLLSDSGFYLCAWRKGTGNQPQHFGDGTRLSIL.

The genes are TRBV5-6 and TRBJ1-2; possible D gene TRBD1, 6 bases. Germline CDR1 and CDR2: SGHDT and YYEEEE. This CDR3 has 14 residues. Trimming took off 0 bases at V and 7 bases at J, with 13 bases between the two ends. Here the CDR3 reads CASSLEQSGVGYTF. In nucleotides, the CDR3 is TGTGCCAGCAGCTTGGAACAGTCAGGGGTTGGCTACACCTTC. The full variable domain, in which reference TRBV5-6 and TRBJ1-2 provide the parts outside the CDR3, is DAGVTQSPTHLIKTRGQQVTLRCSPKSGHDTVSWYQQALGQGPQFIFQYYEEEERQRGNFPDRFSGHQFPNYSSELNVNALLLGDSALYLCASSLEQSGVGYTFGSGTRLTVV.

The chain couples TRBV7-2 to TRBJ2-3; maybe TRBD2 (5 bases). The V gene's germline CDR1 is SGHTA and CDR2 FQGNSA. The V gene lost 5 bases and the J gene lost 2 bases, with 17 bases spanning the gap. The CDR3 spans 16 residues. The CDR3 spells CASSRFGVGITDTQYF. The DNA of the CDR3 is TGTGCCAGCAGCCGTTTCGGGGTCGGGATCACAGATACGCAGTATTTT.

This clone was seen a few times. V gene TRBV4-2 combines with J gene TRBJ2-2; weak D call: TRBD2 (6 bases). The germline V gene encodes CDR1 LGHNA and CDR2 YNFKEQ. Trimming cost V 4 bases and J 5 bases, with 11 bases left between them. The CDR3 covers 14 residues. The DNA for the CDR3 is TGTGCCAGCAGCCCGGGACTTCGGACCGGGGAGCTGTTTTTT. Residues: CASSPGLRTGELFF.

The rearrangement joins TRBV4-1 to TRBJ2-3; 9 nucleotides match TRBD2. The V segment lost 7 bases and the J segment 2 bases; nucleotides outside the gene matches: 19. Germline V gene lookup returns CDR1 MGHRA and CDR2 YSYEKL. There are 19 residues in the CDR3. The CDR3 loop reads CASTTISGGYLAHTDTQYF. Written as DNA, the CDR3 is TGCGCCAGCACGACTATTAGCGGGGGATATCTGGCACACACAGATACGCAGTATTTT.

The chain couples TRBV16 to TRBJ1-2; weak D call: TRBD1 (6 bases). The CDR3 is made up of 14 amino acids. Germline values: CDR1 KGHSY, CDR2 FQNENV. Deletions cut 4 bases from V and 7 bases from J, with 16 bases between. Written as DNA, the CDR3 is TGTGCCAGCAGCCCCAGGGTCGGGGGCGGTGGCTACACCTTC. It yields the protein CASSPRVGGGGYTF.

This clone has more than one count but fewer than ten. Written as DNA, the CDR3 is TGTGCCAGCAGCCGGACCGGACAGGGATTAAACACCATATATTTT. It yields the protein CASSRTGQGLNTIYF. The rearrangement joins TRBV6-5 to TRBJ1-3; the match to TRBD1 covers 8 bases. The germline gives CDR1 MNHEY, CDR2 SVGAGI. The length of the CDR3 is 15 residues. Trimming removed 6 bases from V and 6 bases from J; junction bases left unmatched: 10.

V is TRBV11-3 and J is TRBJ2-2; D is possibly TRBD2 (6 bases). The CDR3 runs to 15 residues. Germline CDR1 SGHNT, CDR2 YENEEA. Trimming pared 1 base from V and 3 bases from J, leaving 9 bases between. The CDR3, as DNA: TGTGCCAGCAGCTTAGTTACGGGGGACACCGGGGAGCTGTTTTTT. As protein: CASSLVTGDTGELFF.

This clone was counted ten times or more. The CDR3 nucleotides are TGTGCCAGTAGTATAGGTGTAGGGGGCAGCAATCAGCCCCAGCATTTT. It translates to CASSIGVGGSNQPQHF. The chain employs TRBV19 and TRBJ1-5, with TRBD1 matching 7 bases. The germline V gene encodes CDR1 LNHDA and CDR2 SQIVND (reference sequence). The CDR3 runs 16 residues. V was clipped by 1 base and J by 1 base; unmatched bases: 4.

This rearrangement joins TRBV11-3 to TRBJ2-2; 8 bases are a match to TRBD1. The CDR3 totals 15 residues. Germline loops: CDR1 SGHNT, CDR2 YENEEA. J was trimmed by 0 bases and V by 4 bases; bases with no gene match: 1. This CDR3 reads CASSYRGSNTGELFF. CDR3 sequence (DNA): TGTGCCAGCAGCTACAGGGGGTCGAACACCGGGGAGCTGTTTTTT. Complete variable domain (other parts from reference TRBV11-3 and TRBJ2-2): EAGVVQSPRYKIIEKKQPVAFWCNPISGHNTLYWYLQNLGQGPELLIRYENEEAVDDSQLPKDRFSAERLKGVDSTLKIQPAELGDSAVYLCASSYRGSNTGELFFGEGSRLTVL.

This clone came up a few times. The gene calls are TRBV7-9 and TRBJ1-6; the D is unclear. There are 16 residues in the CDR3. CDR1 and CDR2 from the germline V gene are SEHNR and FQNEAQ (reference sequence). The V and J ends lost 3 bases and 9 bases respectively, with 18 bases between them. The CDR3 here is CASSFGQLSASSPLHF. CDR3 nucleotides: TGTGCCAGCAGCTTTGGGCAGCTATCGGCAAGTTCACCCCTCCACTTT.